This T cell receptor beta chain was identified during a study of blood T cell repertoires in COVID-19 (dated by TCRdb to about 2020). Some background on the complete study: Collaborator samples came from the United States, Italy and Spain and covered acute and convalescent phases of COVID-19. The prospective study material was composed of cDNA or gDNA derived from T cells, B-cell-depleted T cells, or PBMCs. The dataset comprised deeply sampled blood TCRbeta repertoires from subjects exposed to, actively infected with, or recovered from COVID-19. A freely available public database, intended as a resource for researchers studying the immune response to SARS-CoV-2, is where the repertoires were released. The samples were drawn from two sources: the first 160 participants of the ongoing ImmuneRACE study, and about 1,300 subjects contributed by 6 global collaborators. A de-identified subject ID, COVID-19 status, age in years and sex were almost always included in the sample metadata. Where HLA class I and class II types were available, the types were taken from metadata supplied by the sample provider, not from assay-based typing. The investigation overall reported the following: How much clinical and demographic metadata was included differed by source and by participant, and the metadata was provided uncurated.

Whole blood was collected in K2EDTA tubes by collaborating institutions according to the institutions' own protocols. Collaborator samples were shipped for TCRbeta analysis as frozen whole blood, isolated PBMCs, or DNA extracted from either sample type. V gives up 2 bases and J gives up 5 bases, and the segment between their germline ends measures 15 bases. The CDR3 goes from the cysteine to the phenylalanine over 15 residues. Just CDR3 DNA is preserved here, 45 bases in frame from base 1. As encoded in the germline V gene, CDR1 is SNHLY while CDR2 is FYNNEI. TCRbeta CDR3 regions were amplified from genomic DNA using the immunoSEQ Assay, a bias-controlled multiplex PCR. In the authors' own workflow: The number of nucleated cells in each sample was estimated from the amplification of reference gene primers within the assay. Sequence reads were collapsed and filtered to measure the absolute abundance of every unique TCRbeta CDR3 rearrangement. For each sample, productive Simpson clonality was calculated by taking the square root of Simpson's diversity index across productive rearrangements. TCRdb holds this immuneACCESS table with in-frame rearrangements only. Some clones are missing; in checked studies, unresolved V genes explain under half, and the rest has no known cause. That table is the source of V, J and clone size, and D and trimming were worked out from the DNA. This sample gives 120,000 or so clones in total; approximately 80% of them show up just once. The ten largest make up roughly 25% of the sample.

Comment on this clone: Its antigen target is currently unknown. No per-base quality is available; no much larger clone lies one base away.

Material for sequencing was peripheral blood. The TCR was taken from a human donor in a cohort sampled during active COVID-19. The rearranged segments are TRBV2 and TRBJ1-1, with the identity of the D gene unclear. The DNA sequence reads TGTGCCAGCAGTGAATCGGGTGCGTCGAGGACTGAAGCTTTCTTT. Translated, it reads CASSESGASRTEAFF.